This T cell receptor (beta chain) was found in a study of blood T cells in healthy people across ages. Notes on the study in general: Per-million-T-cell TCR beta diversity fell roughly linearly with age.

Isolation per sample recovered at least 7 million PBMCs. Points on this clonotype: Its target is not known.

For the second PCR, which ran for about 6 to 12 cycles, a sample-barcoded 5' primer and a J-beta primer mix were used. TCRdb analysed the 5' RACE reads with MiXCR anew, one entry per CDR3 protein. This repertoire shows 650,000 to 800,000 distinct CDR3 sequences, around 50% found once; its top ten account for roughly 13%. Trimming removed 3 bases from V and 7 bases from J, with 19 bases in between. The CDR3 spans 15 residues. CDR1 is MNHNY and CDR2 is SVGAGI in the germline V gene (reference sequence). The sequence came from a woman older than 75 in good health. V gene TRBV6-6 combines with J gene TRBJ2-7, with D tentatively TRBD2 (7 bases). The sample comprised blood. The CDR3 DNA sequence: TGTGCCAGCAGTTATGGGCGGGGGCGGGTCAATGAGCAGTACTTC. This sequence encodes CASSYGRGRVNEQYF.